This T cell receptor beta chain was recorded in a study of shared clonotypes between healthy human individuals. Study at large: The study used three CD4 naive, three CD4 memory, two CD8 naive and one CD8 memory plate per donor. General study findings and limits: Some naive CD4 clonotypes, about 5%, turned up in common across a handful of donors.

A remark on this clone: Its target is not known.

Genomic DNA belonging to each subset was distributed in equal measure over several immunoSEQ plates. TCRdb keeps only in-frame clones here, not all; method: immunoSEQ multiplex PCR. This table holds about 2.4 million clones, around 90% found once. The V end lost 3 bases, the J end lost 3 bases, and 5 bases lay between the germline ends. This CDR3 is built from 13 residues. The germline V gene has CDR1 LNHDA and CDR2 SQIVND (reference sequence). The sequence came from a man younger than 30 in good health. What was sequenced was naive CD4+ T cells sorted from blood. As to subset: CD45RA+ positively selected. V is TRBV19 and J is TRBJ2-2; D ambiguous. The CDR3 here is CASSMGYTGELFF. In DNA form, the CDR3 reads TGTGCCAGTAGTATGGGATACACCGGGGAGCTGTTTTTT.